These 28 T cell receptor beta chains came from one sample sequenced in a study of blood T cells in healthy people across ages. A second 7 to 11 cycle PCR used barcoded and J-beta primers. MiXCR, applied by TCRdb to the 5' RACE reads, yields one record per CDR3 protein. The sample has about 640,000 distinct CDR3 sequences; under 70% are singletons. The sample comprised blood. The origin of the receptors is a man between 60 and 75 years old in good health.

The V and J genes are TRBV7-9 and TRBJ1-4, with D hard to call. Trimming left V 7 bases short and J 5 bases short, with 14 bases between. The germline CDR1 and CDR2 sequences are SEHNR and FQNEAQ (reference sequence). The CDR3 length is 14 residues. Here the CDR3 reads CASTVYGVNEKLFF. As DNA, the CDR3 is TGTGCCAGCACCGTATACGGAGTAAATGAAAAACTGTTTTTT.

This clonotype has a handful of counts. The rearrangement uses TRBV11-2 and TRBJ2-5, with TRBD2 matching over 10 bases. This CDR3 contains 15 residues. Germline assignment: CDR1 SGHAT and CDR2 FQNNGV. After removal of 5 bases from V and 2 bases from J, the junction contained 5 bases not matched to a gene. This chain's CDR3 is CASSRGTSDQETQYF. DNA of the CDR3: TGTGCCAGCAGCCGGGGGACTAGCGATCAAGAGACCCAGTACTTC.

In its sample, this clonotype was seen once. This chain links TRBV5-1 with TRBJ2-5; possibly TRBD1 for D (5 bases). V lost 5 bases and J 10 bases, leaving 15 bases between the germline ends. The CDR3 has 12 amino acids. Germline-derived CDR1 and CDR2 are SGHRS and YFSETQ. CDR3 sequence (DNA): TGCGCCAGCAGTCATCTCCAGGGTGACCAGTACTTC. Translation gives CASSHLQGDQYF.

This clonotype was seen just once. The chain is built from TRBV3-1 and TRBJ2-4; no clear D. The closer fit of TRBJ2-7 to the DNA end suggests the J call may be wrong. The CDR3 spans 14 residues. Germline CDR1 reads LGHDT; CDR2 reads YNNKEL (reference sequence). The CDR3 DNA sequence: TGTGCCAGCAGCCAAGGGATTGGGGTGAACGAGCAGTACTTC. It is translated as CASSQGIGVNEQYF.

The rearrangement joins TRBV4-1 to TRBJ2-1, with 7 bases identical to TRBD1. Germline values: CDR1 MGHRA, CDR2 YSYEKL. J lost 5 bases, V lost 6 bases, and 13 bases had no gene match. CDR3 length: 16 amino acids. CDR3 sequence: CASRIEGGALNNEQFF. DNA for the CDR3: TGCGCCAGCAGAATTGAAGGGGGCGCCCTGAACAATGAGCAGTTCTTC.

The chain combines TRBV5-1 with TRBJ1-4; the match to TRBD1 covers 8 bases. The V and J ends lost 4 bases and 0 bases, in that order; junction bases with no gene match: 11. This CDR3 is 18 amino acids long. The germline CDR1 and CDR2 sequences are SGHRS and YFSETQ. This chain's CDR3 is CASSPQGTGPATNEKLFF. The CDR3 region has the DNA TGCGCCAGCAGCCCACAGGGGACAGGCCCAGCAACTAATGAAAAACTGTTTTTT.

This clonotype was found once. This chain connects TRBV10-3 to TRBJ2-7; possible D gene TRBD1, 7 bases. This CDR3 comprises 13 residues. V lost 6 bases to trimming and J lost 2 bases, with 11 bases between them. Germline CDR1 and CDR2: ENHRY and SYGVKD. CDR3 sequence: CAIRGGQPYEQYF. Here the CDR3 DNA reads TGTGCCATCAGGGGGGGACAGCCCTACGAGCAGTACTTC.

This rearrangement joins TRBV28 to TRBJ1-2, with a weak D call TRBD1 (5 bases). Deletions cut 7 bases from V and 7 bases from J, with 10 bases between. Germline lookup yields CDR1 MDHEN and CDR2 SYDVKM. CDR3 size: 11 residues. CDR3 in DNA: TGTGCCAGCAAGAAGGGGCGTGGCTACACCTTC. Amino acids: CASKKGRGYTF.

The J gene is TRBJ1-1, the V gene TRBV3-1; TRBD1 matches 10 bases. After removal of 5 bases from V and 6 bases from J, the junction contained 9 bases not matched to a gene. This CDR3 contains 15 residues. Germline CDR1 and CDR2: LGHDT and YNNKEL (reference sequence). CDR3 bases: TGTGCCAGCAGCGGGACAGGGGCCCGGGGGTCTGAAGCTTTCTTT. Protein product: CASSGTGARGSEAFF.

This clonotype was found a few times. This chain joins TRBV18 and TRBJ2-3; 8 nucleotides align to TRBD2. The CDR3 has 16 amino acids. After removal of 1 base from V and 2 bases from J, the junction contained 5 bases not matched to a gene. Germline assignment: CDR1 KGHSH and CDR2 LQKENI. DNA of the CDR3: TGTGCCAGCTCACCACTCGGCGGGGGGCTCACAGATACGCAGTATTTT. This encodes CASSPLGGGLTDTQYF.

The J gene is TRBJ1-1, the V gene TRBV7-8; D may be TRBD1 (6 bases). Looked up from germline, CDR1 is SGHVS and CDR2 is FQNEAQ. V was trimmed by 5 bases and J by 6 bases, leaving 10 bases between them. The CDR3 loop spans 12 amino acids. The CDR3 sequence is CASSQRTAEAFF. The CDR3 nucleotides are TGTGCCAGCAGCCAGCGGACAGCTGAAGCTTTCTTT.

This chain joins TRBV10-3 and TRBJ1-6; a possible D gene is TRBD1 (5 bases). Germline loops: CDR1 ENHRY, CDR2 SYGVKD. The CDR3 covers 16 residues. With 3 bases removed from V and 8 bases from J, the gap between germline ends came to 17 bases. In DNA, the CDR3 is TGTGCCATCAGTGATCGGGCAGTTGGGGGGGATTCACCCCTCCACTTT. Translating gives CAISDRAVGGDSPLHF.

In DNA, the CDR3 is TGTGCCATCAGTGAGTCGACACCAGGGTCCTGGAATGAGCAGTTCTTC. Translated, it gives CAISESTPGSWNEQFF. V usage is TRBV10-3 and J usage is TRBJ2-1; possible D gene TRBD1, 5 bases. Trimming removed 0 bases at V and 7 bases at J, with 16 bases between. This CDR3 has 16 amino acids. Germline-derived CDR1 and CDR2 are ENHRY and SYGVKD.

Notes on this clonotype: A junction end diverges from the germline sequence, so it may reflect a read error. V and J are TRBV7-2 and TRBJ2-5; D not resolved. Looked up from germline, CDR1 is SGHTA and CDR2 is FQGNSA. CDR3 length: 15 amino acids. CDR3 bases: TGTGCCAGCAGCTTATTTCGGCAGGCCCAAGGGACCCAGTACTTC. Translating gives CASSLFRQAQGTQYF.

This sequence joins TRBV12-3 or TRBV12-4 and TRBJ2-3, with D hard to call. The CDR3 consists of 14 residues. Between the trimmed V and J ends, which lost 3 bases and 13 bases, there was a span of 20 bases. The DNA of the CDR3 is TGTGCCAGCAGTTTTAGAGTGGCCGCAGATGCGGAGTATTTT. It yields the protein CASSFRVAADAEYF.

This clonotype appeared many times. V is TRBV11-2 and J is TRBJ2-1; no reliable D call. The germline V and J ends were trimmed by 5 bases and 5 bases, with 10 bases remaining between them. The CDR3 contains 13 residues. The germline V gene has CDR1 SGHAT and CDR2 FQNNGV. CDR3 amino acids: CASSVNRDNEQFF. CDR3 sequence (DNA): TGTGCCAGCAGCGTGAACCGGGACAATGAGCAGTTCTTC. The complete variable domain, with remaining parts taken from reference TRBV11-2 and TRBJ2-1, reads EAGVAQSPRYKIIEKRQSVAFWCNPISGHATLYWYQQILGQGPKLLIQFQNNGVVDDSQLPKDRFSAERLKGVDSTLKIQPAKLEDSAVYLCASSVNRDNEQFFGPGTRLTVL.

In its sample, this clonotype was seen a few times. The CDR3 region is CSVEDRGSGDTQYF. The CDR3 bases are TGCAGCGTTGAAGATCGTGGATCTGGTGATACGCAGTATTTT. The chain employs TRBV29-1 and TRBJ2-3; D is uncertain. Germline loops: CDR1 SQVTM, CDR2 ANQGSEA. Trimming cost V 0 bases and J 6 bases, with 13 bases left between them. CDR3 length equals 14 residues.

The chain employs TRBV18 and TRBJ1-1; 7 bases are shared with TRBD1. Germline CDR1 is KGHSH and CDR2 is LQKENI. The V gene end was trimmed by 3 bases and the J gene end by 1 base; junction bases not matched to a gene: 5. The CDR3 has 15 residues. The CDR3 region has the DNA TGTGCCAGCTCACCTCGGGACAGCCAGAACACTGAAGCTTTCTTT. Its protein is CASSPRDSQNTEAFF.

V gene TRBV7-2 combines with J gene TRBJ2-1, with 7 bases lining up with TRBD2. The V segment lost 5 bases and the J segment 0 bases; nucleotides outside the gene matches: 4. Germline lookup yields CDR1 SGHTA and CDR2 FQGNSA. This CDR3 spans 15 amino acids. The CDR3 sequence is CASSTSVSSYNEQFF. CDR3 DNA sequence: TGTGCCAGCAGCACTAGCGTCAGCTCCTACAATGAGCAGTTCTTC.

In its sample, this clonotype was seen once. The gene calls are TRBV18 and TRBJ2-7, with TRBD2 matching over 8 bases. Germline CDR1 reads KGHSH; CDR2 reads LQKENI. V trimming: 0 bases; J trimming: 5 bases; junction bases outside the gene matches: 9. CDR3 size: 16 residues. The CDR3 sequence: CASSPPGTSFAHEQYF. In nucleotides, the CDR3 is TGTGCCAGCTCACCACCGGGGACTAGTTTTGCCCACGAGCAGTACTTC. The variable domain in full, with the rest retrieved from reference TRBV18 and TRBJ2-7, is NAGVMQNPRHLVRRRGQEARLRCSPMKGHSHVYWYRQLPEEGLKFMVYLQKENIIDESGMPKERFSAEFPKEGPSILRIQQVVRGDSAAYFCASSPPGTSFAHEQYFGPGTRLTVT.

This clonotype was counted a few times. The chain recombines TRBV6-2 or TRBV6-3 with TRBJ2-1; D remains ambiguous. V gave up 3 bases and J gave up 9 bases, with 6 bases separating them. This CDR3 contains 11 residues. CDR1 is MNHEY and CDR2 is SVGEGT in the germline V gene. The CDR3 reads CASSYGGEQFF. The CDR3, as DNA: TGTGCCAGCAGTTATGGTGGTGAGCAGTTCTTC.

The chain carries TRBV6-2 or TRBV6-3 and TRBJ2-1; TRBD2 agrees at 8 bases. The V segment lost 5 bases and the J segment 10 bases; nucleotides outside the gene matches: 7. The CDR3 has 13 residues. The germline V gene has CDR1 MNHEY and CDR2 SVGEGT. For the CDR3, the DNA is TGTGCCAGCAGTCCCGGACTAGCTCAAGAGCAGTTCTTC. Translation gives CASSPGLAQEQFF.

The J gene is TRBJ2-4, the V gene TRBV27; perhaps TRBD2 as D (6 bases). This CDR3 region has 15 residues. Deletions cut 4 bases from V and 2 bases from J, with 12 bases between. The germline V gene encodes CDR1 MNHEY and CDR2 SMNVEV (reference sequence). The CDR3 sequence: CASSSWDSSKNIQYF. The DNA of the CDR3 is TGTGCCAGCAGTTCCTGGGACTCTTCCAAAAACATTCAGTACTTC.

The chain has TRBV7-9 and TRBJ2-1; the match to TRBD2 covers 8 bases. Losses at the gene ends were 4 bases for V and 5 bases for J; bases not matched to a gene: 1. Germline CDR1 reads SEHNR; CDR2 reads FQNEAQ (reference sequence). This CDR3 has 13 residues. The CDR3 spells CASSSGLDNEQFF. The CDR3 DNA reads as TGTGCCAGCAGCTCGGGACTAGACAATGAGCAGTTCTTC.

This chain connects TRBV2 to TRBJ2-7, with D unclear. The CDR3 spans 10 residues. Germline V gives CDR1 SNHLY, CDR2 FYNNEI. V dropped 7 bases and J dropped 4 bases, with 5 bases sitting between them. The CDR3 DNA sequence: TGTGCCAGCAAGGTTTACGAGCAGTACTTC. Translation: CASKVYEQYF.

Remarks on this clonotype: The junction does not match germline at one end; this may be a read error. CDR3 sequence reads: CASSLESDWRYGCTF. The CDR3 nucleotides read TGTGCCAGCAGCTTGGAATCAGACTGGCGATATGGCTGCACCTTC. V gene TRBV5-8 combines with J gene TRBJ1-2; D is unclear. The CDR3 is 15 residues long. Germline V gene data show CDR1 as SGHTS and CDR2 as YDEGEE.

The chain employs TRBV12-5 and TRBJ1-1, with TRBD1 as a possible D gene (6 bases). Germline V lookup: CDR1 LGHNT, CDR2 FRNRAP. This CDR3 contains 14 residues. The germline V and J ends were trimmed by 5 bases and 1 base, with 11 bases remaining between them. The CDR3 coding sequence is TGTGCTAGTGGTCAGGGGCAGGGGAACACTGAAGCTTTCTTT. Translated: CASGQGQGNTEAFF.

This chain uses TRBV9 with TRBJ2-2; D unclear. V lost 4 bases to trimming and J lost 6 bases, with 13 bases between them. The CDR3 runs 14 residues. Germline-derived CDR1 and CDR2 are SGDLS and YYNGEE. The CDR3 is CASSQGVGPGELFF. The CDR3 nucleotides are TGTGCCAGCAGCCAAGGCGTGGGCCCCGGGGAGCTGTTTTTT.